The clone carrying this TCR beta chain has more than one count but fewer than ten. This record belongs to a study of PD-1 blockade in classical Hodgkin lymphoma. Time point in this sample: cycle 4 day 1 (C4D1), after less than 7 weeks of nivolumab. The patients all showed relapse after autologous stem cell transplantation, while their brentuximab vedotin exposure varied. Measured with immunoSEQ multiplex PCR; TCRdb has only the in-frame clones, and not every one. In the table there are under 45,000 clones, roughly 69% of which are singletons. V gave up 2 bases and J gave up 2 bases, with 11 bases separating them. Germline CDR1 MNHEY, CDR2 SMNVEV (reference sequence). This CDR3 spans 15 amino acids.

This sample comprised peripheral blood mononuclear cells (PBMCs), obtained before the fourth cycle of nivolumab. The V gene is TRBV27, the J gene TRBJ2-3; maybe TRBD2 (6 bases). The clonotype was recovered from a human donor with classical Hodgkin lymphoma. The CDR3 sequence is CASSLAAGITDTQYF. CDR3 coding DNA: TGTGCCAGCAGTTTAGCGGCGGGGATCACAGATACGCAGTATTTT.